Only a few counts were recorded for the clone carrying this T cell receptor beta chain. The source of the sample is a study of blood T cell repertoires in COVID-19. Profiled with immunoSEQ multiplex PCR; TCRdb holds only in-frame clones, not every one. The table includes over 80,000 clones, around 75% detected once. The sample was peripheral blood. The clonotype was recovered from a woman aged 45-65 years with acute or convalescent COVID-19.

CDR3 sequence (DNA): TGCGCCAGCAGCTTAACGGACTCCGCGAACACCGGGGAGCTGTTTTTT. The encoded protein is CASSLTDSANTGELFF. The chain employs TRBV5-1 and TRBJ2-2; tentatively, D is TRBD2 (5 bases). Trimming left V 2 bases short and J 0 bases short, with 11 bases between. The V gene's germline CDR1 is SGHRS and CDR2 YFSETQ. The CDR3 sequence is 16 residues long.